The clone carrying this T cell receptor beta chain was seen more than once but under ten times. Antigen specificity is unknown. This sample is drawn from a study of CD8 T cells in ankylosing spondylitis. Regarding the study as a whole: There were earlier reports of some motif variants in reactive arthritis synovial fluid and blood. Fewer than ten highly homologous variants made up a TCR beta motif that seemed to typify ankylosing spondylitis blood. There was reportedly significant enrichment of clones that were disease-linked in matched ankylosing spondylitis synovial fluid.

CDR3 length equals 16 residues. V shed 4 bases and J shed 3 bases, with 16 bases lying between them. Germline loops: CDR1 SGHRS, CDR2 YFSETQ. By quantitative 5'-RACE with molecular barcodes, the TCR beta libraries were made. A single record per CDR3 protein comes from TCRdb applying MiXCR to the 5' RACE reads. The table lists about 340,000 distinct CDR3 sequences, about 15% of them singletons. The chain couples TRBV5-1 to TRBJ2-2; TRBD2 might be the D (6 bases). Source material: blood, either unsorted or a sorted T cell fraction (not recorded which). This TCR derives from a male donor with ankylosing spondylitis or in good health (not recorded which). CDR3 nucleotides: TGCGCCAGCAGCCTAGACGGGAGCGACTACACCGGGGAGCTGTTTTTT. This translates into CASSLDGSDYTGELFF.